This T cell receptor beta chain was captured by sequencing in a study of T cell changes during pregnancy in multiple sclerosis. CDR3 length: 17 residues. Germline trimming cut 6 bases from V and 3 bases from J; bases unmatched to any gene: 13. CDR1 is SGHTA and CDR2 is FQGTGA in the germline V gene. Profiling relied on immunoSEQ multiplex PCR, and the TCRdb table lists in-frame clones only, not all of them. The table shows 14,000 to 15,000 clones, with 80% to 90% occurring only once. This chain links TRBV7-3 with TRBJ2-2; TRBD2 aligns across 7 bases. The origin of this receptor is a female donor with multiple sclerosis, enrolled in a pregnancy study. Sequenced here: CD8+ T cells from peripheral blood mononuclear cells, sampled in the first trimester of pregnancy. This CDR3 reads CASRPSFREDDTGELFF. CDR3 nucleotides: TGTGCCAGCAGACCTAGCTTCCGGGAGGACGACACCGGGGAGCTGTTTTTT.